This T cell receptor beta chain was sequenced during a study of OX40 agonist ivuxolimab in advanced cancers. About the research overall: Cancers in dose escalation were hepatocellular, melanoma, renal cell and head and neck. Two cutaneous melanoma patients and one hepatocellular carcinoma patient, three in all, had partial responses. Study conclusions and caveats: Averaged across samples, CD8+ T cells carried more expanded clones than CD4+ did. Those patients achieving a partial response at 0.1-3.0 mg/kg showed among the lowest clonal expansion.

With regard to this clone: The antigen is undetermined.

Produced via immunoSEQ multiplex PCR; TCRdb's table is partial and in-frame only. The sample includes almost 20,000 clones, roughly 85% of them seen just once. The CDR3 length is 16 residues. Trimming shortened V by 1 base and J by 4 bases, and 16 bases separated the two germline ends. CDR1 LGHNA and CDR2 YNFKEQ come from the germline V gene. The clonotype comes from an adult with an advanced solid tumor such as melanoma, head and neck, liver or kidney cancer. The V gene is TRBV4-2, the J gene TRBJ1-2; weak D call: TRBD1 (5 bases). The sample was CD4+ or CD8+ T cells sorted from blood, taken in a trial of the OX40 agonist ivuxolimab. The CDR3 DNA sequence: TGTGCCAGCAGCCAAGGGGATACATTCCAGGGCTATGGCTACACCTTC. Translation gives CASSQGDTFQGYGYTF.